The T cell receptor beta chain under discussion was sequenced for a study of blood T cell repertoires in COVID-19. At the level of the study: The United States, Italy and Spain provided the acute and convalescent COVID-19 samples. T cells, B-cell-depleted T cells, or PBMCs provided the cDNA or gDNA that served as material.

This CDR3 is built from 16 residues. V was pared by 1 base and J by 8 bases, with 17 bases between. The germline V gene has CDR1 MNHNS and CDR2 SASEGT. Per the authors' pipeline: Cell counts per sample came from amplifying reference gene primers. Only in-frame clones appear in the TCRdb table, and some are missing; sequencing was by immunoSEQ multiplex PCR. The D gene and trimming were derived from the DNA, and the V and J assignments and clone size from that table. The sample comprises tens of thousands of clones, about four fifths of which are singletons, and more than 2.5% rests with the top ten. Material for sequencing was peripheral blood. This TCR derives from a man aged 50 or older with acute or convalescent COVID-19. The chain employs TRBV6-1 and TRBJ1-4, with D hard to call. The CDR3 loop reads CASSEGHRPFEEKLFF. In nucleotides, the CDR3 is TGTGCCAGCAGTGAAGGACATCGGCCTTTTGAGGAAAAACTGTTTTTT.